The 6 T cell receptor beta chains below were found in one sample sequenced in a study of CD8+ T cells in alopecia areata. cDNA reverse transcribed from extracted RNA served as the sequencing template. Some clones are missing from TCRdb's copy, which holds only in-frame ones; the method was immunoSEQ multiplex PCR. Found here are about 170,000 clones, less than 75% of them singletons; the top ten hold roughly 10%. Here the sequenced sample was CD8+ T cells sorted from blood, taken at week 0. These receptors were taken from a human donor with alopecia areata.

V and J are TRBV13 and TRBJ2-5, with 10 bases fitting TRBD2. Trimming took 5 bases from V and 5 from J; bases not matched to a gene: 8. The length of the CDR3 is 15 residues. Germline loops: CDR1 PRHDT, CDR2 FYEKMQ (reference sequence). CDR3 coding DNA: TGTGCCAGCAGCCTTCCAAGCGGGGGGGCTGAGACCCAGTACTTC. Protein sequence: CASSLPSGGAETQYF.

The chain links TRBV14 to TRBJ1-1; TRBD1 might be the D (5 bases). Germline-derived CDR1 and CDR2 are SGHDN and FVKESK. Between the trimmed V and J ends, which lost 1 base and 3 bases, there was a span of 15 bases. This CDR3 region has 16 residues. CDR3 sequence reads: CASSQARRGVDTEAFF. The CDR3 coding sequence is TGTGCCAGCAGCCAAGCAAGGCGAGGGGTGGACACTGAAGCTTTCTTT. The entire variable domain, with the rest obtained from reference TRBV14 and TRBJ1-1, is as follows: EAGVTQFPSHSVIEKGQTVTLRCDPISGHDNLYWYRRVMGKEIKFLLHFVKESKQDESGMPNNRFLAERTGGTYSTLKVQPAELEDSGVYFCASSQARRGVDTEAFFGQGTRLTVV.

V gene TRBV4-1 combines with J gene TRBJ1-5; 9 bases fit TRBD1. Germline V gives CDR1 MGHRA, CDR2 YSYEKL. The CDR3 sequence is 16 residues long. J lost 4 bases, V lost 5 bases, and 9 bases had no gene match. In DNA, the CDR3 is TGCGCCAGCAGCTCCCGGGACAGGGCGGGTAATCAGCCCCAGCATTTT. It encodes CASSSRDRAGNQPQHF.

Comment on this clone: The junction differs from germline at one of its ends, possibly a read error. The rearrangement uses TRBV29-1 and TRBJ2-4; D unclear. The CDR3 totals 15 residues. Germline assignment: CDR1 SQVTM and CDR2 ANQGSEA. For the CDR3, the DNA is TGCAGCGTTAAAGAGCCGGTGCCCGCCAAAAACATTCAGTACTTC. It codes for CSVKEPVPAKNIQYF.

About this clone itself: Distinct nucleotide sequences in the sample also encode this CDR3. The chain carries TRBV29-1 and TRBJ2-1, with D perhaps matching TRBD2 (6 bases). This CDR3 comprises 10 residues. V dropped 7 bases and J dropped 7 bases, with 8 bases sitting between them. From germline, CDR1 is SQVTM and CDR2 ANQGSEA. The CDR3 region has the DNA TGCAGCGCTGGGGGGAATGAGCAGTTCTTC. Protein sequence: CSAGGNEQFF.

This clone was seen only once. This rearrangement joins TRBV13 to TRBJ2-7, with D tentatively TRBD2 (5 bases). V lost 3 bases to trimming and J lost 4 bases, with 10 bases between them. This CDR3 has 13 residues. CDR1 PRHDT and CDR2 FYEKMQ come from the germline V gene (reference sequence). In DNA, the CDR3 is TGTGCCAGCAGCTTTAACCGGAGGTACGAGCAGTACTTC. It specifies CASSFNRRYEQYF. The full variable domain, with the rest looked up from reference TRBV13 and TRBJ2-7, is AAGVIQSPRHLIKEKRETATLKCYPIPRHDTVYWYQQGPGQDPQFLISFYEKMQSDKGSIPDRFSAQQFSDYHSELNMSSLELGDSALYFCASSFNRRYEQYFGPGTRLTVT.